This paragraph reports one T cell receptor (beta chain). Assay used: immunoSEQ multiplex PCR; TCRdb lists only in-frame clones, some missing. The data show 130,000 or so clones, with roughly nine tenths seen just once and about 10% held by the top ten. In germline, CDR1 is SGDLS, CDR2 YYNGEE. This CDR3 comprises 16 residues. The V end was cut by 3 bases, the J end by 4 bases, with 16 bases between. The record originates from a study of cytomegalovirus exposure and HLA in healthy donors. This TCR was sampled from a young woman in good health and CMV-seropositive. The chain is built from TRBV9 and TRBJ1-4, with a possible D match to TRBD1 (5 bases). Sequenced input: PBMCs. The CDR3 region has the DNA TGTGCCAGCAGCGCCTCCCCGCGGGGGTTTAATGAAAAACTGTTTTTT. Amino acid sequence: CASSASPRGFNEKLFF.